These T cell receptor beta chains were read from a single sample in a study of T cells in Graves' hyperthyroidism and ophthalmopathy. In TCRdb, the multiplex PCR reads were re-called with MiXCR into one record per CDR3 protein. The table shows about 380,000 distinct CDR3 sequences, with approximately 15% occurring only once. Material for sequencing was blood. These receptors were obtained from a man aged 25-45 years with Graves' hyperthyroidism that later progressed to Graves' ophthalmopathy. CDR3s include the opening cysteine and the closing phenylalanine or tryptophan. Size tells how often a clone was seen (once, few, many) or the class of an expanded clone, and some rows leave it out.

size	V	CDR3
NA	TRBV4-1	CASSYLTGNTGELFF
few	TRBV6-1	CASSLTGSSTGELFF
many	TRBV12-3/TRBV12-4	CASSFGTARGGYTF
many	TRBV7-6	CASSLTVMNTEAFF
few	TRBV20-1	CSARDLMQDSYEQYF
few	TRBV5-6	CASSWDRLNTGELFF
NA	TRBV12-3/TRBV12-4	CANSLSRRDKQYF
NA	TRBV29-1	CSGIGYTF
many	TRBV9	CASSAGGDRPLEQYF
many	TRBV11-3	CASSATGFGTNEQFF
many	TRBV7-9	CASSLGPAYNEQFF
many	TRBV28	CASSLGQWETQYF
few	TRBV28	CASSLMGYNSPLHF
NA	TRBV7-3	CASSKRGAHEQFF